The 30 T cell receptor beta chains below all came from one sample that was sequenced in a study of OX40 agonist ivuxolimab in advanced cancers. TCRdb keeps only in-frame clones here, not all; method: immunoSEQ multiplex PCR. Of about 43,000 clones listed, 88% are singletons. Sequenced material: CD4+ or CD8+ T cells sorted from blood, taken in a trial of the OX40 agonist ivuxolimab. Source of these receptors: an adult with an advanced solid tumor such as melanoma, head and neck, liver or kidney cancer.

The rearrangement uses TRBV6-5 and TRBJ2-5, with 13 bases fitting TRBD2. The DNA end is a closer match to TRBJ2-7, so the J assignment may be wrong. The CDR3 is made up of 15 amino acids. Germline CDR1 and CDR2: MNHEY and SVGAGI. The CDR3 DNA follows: TGTGCCAGCAGTTGGACTAGCGGGAGCTCCTACGAGCAGTACTTC. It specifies CASSWTSGSSYEQYF.

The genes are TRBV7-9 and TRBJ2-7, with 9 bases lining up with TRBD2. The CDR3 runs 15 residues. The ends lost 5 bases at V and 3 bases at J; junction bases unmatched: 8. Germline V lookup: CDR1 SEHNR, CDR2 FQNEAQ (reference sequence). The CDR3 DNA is TGTGCCAGCAGCCCAACTAGCGGGTCGTTCTACGAGCAGTACTTC. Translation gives CASSPTSGSFYEQYF.

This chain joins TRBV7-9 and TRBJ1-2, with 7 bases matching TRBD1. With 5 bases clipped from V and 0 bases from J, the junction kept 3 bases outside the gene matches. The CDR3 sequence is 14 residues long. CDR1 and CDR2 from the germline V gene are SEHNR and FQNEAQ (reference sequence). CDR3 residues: CASSAGGPNYGYTF. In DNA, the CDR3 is TGTGCCAGCAGCGCAGGGGGACCTAACTATGGCTACACCTTC. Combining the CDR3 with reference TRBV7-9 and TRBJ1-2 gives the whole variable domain DTGVSQNPRHKITKRGQNVTFRCDPISEHNRLYWYRQTLGQGPEFLTYFQNEAQLEKSRLLSDRFSAERPKGSFSTLEIQRTEQGDSAMYLCASSAGGPNYGYTFGSGTRLTVV.

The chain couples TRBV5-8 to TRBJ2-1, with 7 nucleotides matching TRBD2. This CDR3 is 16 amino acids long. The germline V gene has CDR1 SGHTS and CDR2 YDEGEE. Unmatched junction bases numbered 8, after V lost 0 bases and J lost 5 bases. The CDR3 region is CASSLAWQGGHNEQFF. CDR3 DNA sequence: TGTGCCAGCAGCTTGGCCTGGCAGGGAGGGCACAATGAGCAGTTCTTC.

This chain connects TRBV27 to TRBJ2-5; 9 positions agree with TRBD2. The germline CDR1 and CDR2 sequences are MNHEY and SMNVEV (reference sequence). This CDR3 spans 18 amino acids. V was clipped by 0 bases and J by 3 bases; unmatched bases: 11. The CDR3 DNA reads TGTGCCAGCAGTTTATCCCCAAGGGGAGCGGGAGGTAAAGAGACCCAGTACTTC. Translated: CASSLSPRGAGGKETQYF.

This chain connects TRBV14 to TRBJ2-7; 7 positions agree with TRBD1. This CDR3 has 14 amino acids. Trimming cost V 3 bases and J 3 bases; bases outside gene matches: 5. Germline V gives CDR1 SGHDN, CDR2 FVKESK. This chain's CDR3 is CASSQTGLGYEQYF. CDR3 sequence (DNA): TGTGCCAGCAGCCAGACAGGGCTGGGCTACGAGCAGTACTTC.

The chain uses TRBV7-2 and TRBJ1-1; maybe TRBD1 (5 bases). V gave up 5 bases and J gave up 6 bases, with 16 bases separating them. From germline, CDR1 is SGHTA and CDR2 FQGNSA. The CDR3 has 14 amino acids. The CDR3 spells CASSDGTGGPEAFF. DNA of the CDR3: TGTGCCAGCAGCGATGGAACAGGCGGACCTGAAGCTTTCTTT.

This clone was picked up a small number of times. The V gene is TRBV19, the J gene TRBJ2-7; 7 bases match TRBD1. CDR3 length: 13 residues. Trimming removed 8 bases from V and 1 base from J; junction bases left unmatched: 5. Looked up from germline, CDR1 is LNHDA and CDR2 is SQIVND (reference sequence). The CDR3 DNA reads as TGTGCCAGTTCCCCAGGGGGTTCCTACGAGCAGTACTTC. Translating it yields CASSPGGSYEQYF.

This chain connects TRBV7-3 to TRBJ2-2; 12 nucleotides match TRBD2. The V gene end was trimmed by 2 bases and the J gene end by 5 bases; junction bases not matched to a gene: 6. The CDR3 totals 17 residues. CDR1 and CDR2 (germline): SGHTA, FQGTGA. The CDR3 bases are TGTGCCAGCAGCTTAGCACTAGCGGGAGGAAGAACCGGGGAGCTGTTTTTT. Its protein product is CASSLALAGGRTGELFF. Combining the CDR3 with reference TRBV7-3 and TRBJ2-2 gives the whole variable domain GAGVSQTPSNKVTEKGKYVELRCDPISGHTALYWYRQSLGQGPEFLIYFQGTGAADDSGLPNDRFFAVRPEGSVSTLKIQRTERGDSAVYLCASSLALAGGRTGELFFGEGSRLTVL.

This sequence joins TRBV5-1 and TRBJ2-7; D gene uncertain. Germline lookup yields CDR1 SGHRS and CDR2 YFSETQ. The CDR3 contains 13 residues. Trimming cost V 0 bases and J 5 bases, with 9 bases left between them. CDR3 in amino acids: CASSLAYLDEQYF. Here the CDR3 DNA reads TGCGCCAGCAGCTTGGCTTACCTAGACGAGCAGTACTTC.

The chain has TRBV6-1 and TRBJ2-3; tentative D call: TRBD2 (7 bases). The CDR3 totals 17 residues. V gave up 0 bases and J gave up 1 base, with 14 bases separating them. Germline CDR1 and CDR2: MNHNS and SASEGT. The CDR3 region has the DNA TGTGCCAGCAGTGAAGCCCCCTCGGGGGGCGGCACAGATACGCAGTATTTT. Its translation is CASSEAPSGGGTDTQYF.

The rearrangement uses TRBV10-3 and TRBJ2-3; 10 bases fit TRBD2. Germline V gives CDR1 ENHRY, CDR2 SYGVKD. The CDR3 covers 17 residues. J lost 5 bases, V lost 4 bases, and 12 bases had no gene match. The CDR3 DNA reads TGTGCCATCAGTGTGCCTAGCGGGAGAATGTGGGTAGATACGCAGTATTTT. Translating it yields CAISVPSGRMWVDTQYF.

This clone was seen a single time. Here the CDR3 reads CASSPTSGSYNEQFF. The CDR3 nucleotides read TGTGCCAGCAGCCCCACTAGCGGCTCCTACAATGAGCAGTTCTTC. V usage is TRBV7-2 and J usage is TRBJ2-1, with 8 bases that match TRBD2. Per germline, CDR1 SGHTA and CDR2 FQGNSA. V trimming: 5 bases; J trimming: 0 bases; junction bases outside the gene matches: 3. The CDR3 loop spans 15 amino acids.

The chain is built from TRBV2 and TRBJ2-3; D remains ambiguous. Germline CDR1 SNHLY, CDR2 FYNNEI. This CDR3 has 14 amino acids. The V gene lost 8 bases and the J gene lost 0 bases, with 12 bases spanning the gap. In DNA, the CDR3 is TGTGCCAGCCCTAATATGGAGAGCACAGATACGCAGTATTTT. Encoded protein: CASPNMESTDTQYF.

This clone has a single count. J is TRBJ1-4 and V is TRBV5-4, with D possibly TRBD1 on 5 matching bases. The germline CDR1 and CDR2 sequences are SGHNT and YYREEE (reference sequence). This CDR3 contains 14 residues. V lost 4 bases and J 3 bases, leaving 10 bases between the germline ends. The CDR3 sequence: CASSMGEANEKLFF. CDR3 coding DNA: TGTGCCAGCAGCATGGGGGAGGCTAATGAAAAACTGTTTTTT.

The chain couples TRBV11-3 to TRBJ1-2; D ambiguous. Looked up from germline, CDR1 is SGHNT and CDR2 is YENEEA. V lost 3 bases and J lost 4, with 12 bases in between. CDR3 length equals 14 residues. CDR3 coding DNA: TGTGCCAGCAGCTTTCCTGCACACCTCTATGGCTACACCTTC. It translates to CASSFPAHLYGYTF.

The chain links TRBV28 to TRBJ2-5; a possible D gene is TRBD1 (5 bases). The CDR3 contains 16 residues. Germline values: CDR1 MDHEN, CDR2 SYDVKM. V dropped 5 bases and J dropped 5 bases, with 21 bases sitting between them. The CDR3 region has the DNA TGTGCCAGCAGTCACCCTCGACAGCTTCTCGAGGAGACCCAGTACTTC. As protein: CASSHPRQLLEETQYF.

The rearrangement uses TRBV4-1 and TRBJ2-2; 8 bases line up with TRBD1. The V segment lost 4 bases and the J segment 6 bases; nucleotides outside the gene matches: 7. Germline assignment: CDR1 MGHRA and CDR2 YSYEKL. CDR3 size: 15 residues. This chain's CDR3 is CASSPGQEIAGELFF. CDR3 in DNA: TGCGCCAGCAGCCCGGGACAGGAGATAGCCGGGGAGCTGTTTTTT.

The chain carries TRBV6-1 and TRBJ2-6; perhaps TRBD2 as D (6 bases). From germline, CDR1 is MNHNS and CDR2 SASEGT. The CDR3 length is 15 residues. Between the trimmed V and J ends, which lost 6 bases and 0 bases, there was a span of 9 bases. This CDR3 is CASSDGGSGANVLTF. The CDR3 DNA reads TGTGCCAGCAGCGACGGGGGCTCTGGGGCCAACGTCCTGACTTTC.

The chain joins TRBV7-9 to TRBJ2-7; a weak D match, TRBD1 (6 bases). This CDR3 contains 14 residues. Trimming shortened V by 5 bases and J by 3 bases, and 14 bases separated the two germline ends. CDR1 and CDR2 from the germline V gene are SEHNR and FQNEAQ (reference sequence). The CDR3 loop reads CASSDRILGYEQYF. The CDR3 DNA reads TGTGCCAGCAGCGACAGGATCCTTGGCTACGAGCAGTACTTC.

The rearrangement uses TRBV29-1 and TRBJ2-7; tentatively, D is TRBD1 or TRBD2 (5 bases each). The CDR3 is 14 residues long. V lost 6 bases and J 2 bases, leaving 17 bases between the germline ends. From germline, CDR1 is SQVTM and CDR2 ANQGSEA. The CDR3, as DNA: TGCAGCGTCCGTTCCGGGACGCATACCTACGAGCAGTACTTC. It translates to CSVRSGTHTYEQYF.

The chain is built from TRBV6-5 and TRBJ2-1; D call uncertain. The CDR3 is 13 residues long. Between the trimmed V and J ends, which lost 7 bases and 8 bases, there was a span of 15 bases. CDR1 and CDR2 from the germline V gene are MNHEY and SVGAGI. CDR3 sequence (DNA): TGTGCCAGCATTCTTACCACCCCGTATGAGCAGTTCTTC. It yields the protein CASILTTPYEQFF.

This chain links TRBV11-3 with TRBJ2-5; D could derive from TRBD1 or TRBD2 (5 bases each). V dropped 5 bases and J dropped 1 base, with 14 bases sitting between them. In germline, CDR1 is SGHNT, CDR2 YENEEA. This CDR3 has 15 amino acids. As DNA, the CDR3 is TGTGCCAGCAGCATCGGGGCCGTGGCCCAAGAGACCCAGTACTTC. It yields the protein CASSIGAVAQETQYF.

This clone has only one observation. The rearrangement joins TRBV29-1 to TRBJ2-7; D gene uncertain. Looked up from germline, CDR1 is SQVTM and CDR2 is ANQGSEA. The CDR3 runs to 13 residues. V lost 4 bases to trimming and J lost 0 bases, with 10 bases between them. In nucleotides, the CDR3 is TGCAGCGTTGGGCTAGAGAGCTCCTACGAGCAGTACTTC. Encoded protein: CSVGLESSYEQYF.

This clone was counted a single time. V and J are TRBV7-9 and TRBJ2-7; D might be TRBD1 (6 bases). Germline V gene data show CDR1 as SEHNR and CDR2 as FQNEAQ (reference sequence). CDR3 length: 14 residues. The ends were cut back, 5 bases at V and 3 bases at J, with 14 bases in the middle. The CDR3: CASSETGTGYEQYF. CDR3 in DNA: TGTGCCAGCAGCGAAACAGGGACGGGCTACGAGCAGTACTTC.

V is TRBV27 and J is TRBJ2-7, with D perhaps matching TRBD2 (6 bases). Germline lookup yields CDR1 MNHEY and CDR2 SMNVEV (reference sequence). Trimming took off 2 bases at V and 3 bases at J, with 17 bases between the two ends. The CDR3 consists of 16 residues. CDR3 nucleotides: TGTGCCAGCAGTTTAGATTGGGTTTCTAGCGTCTACGAGCAGTACTTC. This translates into CASSLDWVSSVYEQYF.

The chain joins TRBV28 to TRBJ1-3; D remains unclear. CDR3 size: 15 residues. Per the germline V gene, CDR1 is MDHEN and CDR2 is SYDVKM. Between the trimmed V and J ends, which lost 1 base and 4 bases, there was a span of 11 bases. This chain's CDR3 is CASSLSTGRGNTIYF. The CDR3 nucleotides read TGTGCCAGCAGTTTATCCACCGGTCGGGGAAACACCATATATTTT.

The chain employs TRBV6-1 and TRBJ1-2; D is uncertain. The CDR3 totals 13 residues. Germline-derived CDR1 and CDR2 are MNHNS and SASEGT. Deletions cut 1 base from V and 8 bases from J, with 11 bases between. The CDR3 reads CASSEVGDFGYTF. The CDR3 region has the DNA TGTGCCAGCAGTGAAGTTGGAGACTTCGGCTACACCTTC.

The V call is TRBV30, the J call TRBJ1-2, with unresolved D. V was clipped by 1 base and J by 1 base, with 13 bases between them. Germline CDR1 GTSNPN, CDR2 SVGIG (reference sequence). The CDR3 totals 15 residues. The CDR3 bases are TGTGCCTGGAGTGGTTGGCAGGCATTTAACTATGGCTACACCTTC. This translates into CAWSGWQAFNYGYTF.

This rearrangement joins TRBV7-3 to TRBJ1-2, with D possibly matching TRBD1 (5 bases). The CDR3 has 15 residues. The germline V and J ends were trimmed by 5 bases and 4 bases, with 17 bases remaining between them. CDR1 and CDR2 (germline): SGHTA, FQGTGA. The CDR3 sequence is CASSPSGEDLYGYTF. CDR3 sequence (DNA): TGTGCCAGCAGCCCATCGGGGGAGGATCTCTATGGCTACACCTTC.